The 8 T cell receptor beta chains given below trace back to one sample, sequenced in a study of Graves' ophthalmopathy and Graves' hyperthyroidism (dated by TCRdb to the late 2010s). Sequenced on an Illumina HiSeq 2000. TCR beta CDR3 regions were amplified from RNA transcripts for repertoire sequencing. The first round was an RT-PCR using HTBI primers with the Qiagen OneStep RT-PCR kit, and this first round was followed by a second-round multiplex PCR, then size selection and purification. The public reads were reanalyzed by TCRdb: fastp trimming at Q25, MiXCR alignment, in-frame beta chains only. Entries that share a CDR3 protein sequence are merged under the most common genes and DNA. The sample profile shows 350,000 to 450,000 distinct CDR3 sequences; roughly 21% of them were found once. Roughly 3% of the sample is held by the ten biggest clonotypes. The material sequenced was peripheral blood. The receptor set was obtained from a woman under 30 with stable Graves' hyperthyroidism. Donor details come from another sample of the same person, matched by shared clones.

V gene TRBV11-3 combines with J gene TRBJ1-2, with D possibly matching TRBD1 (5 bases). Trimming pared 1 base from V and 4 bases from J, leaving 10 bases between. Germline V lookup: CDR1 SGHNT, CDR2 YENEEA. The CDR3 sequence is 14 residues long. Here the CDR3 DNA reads TGTGCCAGCAGCTTAGCAGGGAATCCCTATGGCTACACCTTC. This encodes CASSLAGNPYGYTF.

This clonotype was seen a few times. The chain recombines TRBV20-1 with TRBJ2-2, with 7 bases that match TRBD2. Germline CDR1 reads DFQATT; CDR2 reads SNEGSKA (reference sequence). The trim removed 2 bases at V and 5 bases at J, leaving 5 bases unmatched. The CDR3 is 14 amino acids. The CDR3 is CSARWPRETGELFF. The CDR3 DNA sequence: TGCAGTGCTAGATGGCCGCGGGAGACCGGGGAGCTGTTTTTT.

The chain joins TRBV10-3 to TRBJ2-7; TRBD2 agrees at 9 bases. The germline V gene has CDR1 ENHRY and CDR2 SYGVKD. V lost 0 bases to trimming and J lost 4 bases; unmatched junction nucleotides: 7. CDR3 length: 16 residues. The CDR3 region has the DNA TGTGCCATCAGTGAGTCATTCGGGCTAGCGGGATACGAGCAGTACTTC. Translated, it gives CAISESFGLAGYEQYF.

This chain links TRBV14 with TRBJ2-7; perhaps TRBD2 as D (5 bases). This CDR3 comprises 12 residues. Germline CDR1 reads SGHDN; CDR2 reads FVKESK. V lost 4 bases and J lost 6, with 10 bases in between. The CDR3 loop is CASSPDGLEQYF. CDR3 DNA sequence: TGTGCCAGCAGCCCGGACGGACTCGAGCAGTACTTC.

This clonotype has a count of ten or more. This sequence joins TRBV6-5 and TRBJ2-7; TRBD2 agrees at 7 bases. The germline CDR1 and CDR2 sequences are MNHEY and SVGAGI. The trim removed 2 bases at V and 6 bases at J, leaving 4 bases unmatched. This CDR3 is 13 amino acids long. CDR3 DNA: TGTGCCAGCAGTTACGCATCGGGGGGCGAGCAGTACTTC. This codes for CASSYASGGEQYF.

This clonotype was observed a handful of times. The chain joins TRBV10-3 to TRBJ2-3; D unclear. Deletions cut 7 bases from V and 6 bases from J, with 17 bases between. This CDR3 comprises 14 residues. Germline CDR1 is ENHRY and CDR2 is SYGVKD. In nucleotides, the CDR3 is TGTGCCATCACCAAAGGGCGTAGTGGGGATACGCAGTATTTT. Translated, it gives CAITKGRSGDTQYF.

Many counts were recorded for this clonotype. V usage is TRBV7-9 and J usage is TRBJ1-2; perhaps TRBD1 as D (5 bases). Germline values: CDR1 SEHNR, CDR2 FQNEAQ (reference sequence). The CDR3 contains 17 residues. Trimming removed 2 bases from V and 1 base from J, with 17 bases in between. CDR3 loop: CASSLLAGSGFNYGYTF. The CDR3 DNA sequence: TGTGCCAGCAGCTTACTGGCAGGGTCGGGGTTTAACTATGGCTACACCTTC.

CDR3 in amino acids: CASTPGTGYHEQYF. CDR3 DNA: TGTGCCAGCACTCCCGGGACAGGGTACCACGAGCAGTACTTC. This chain connects TRBV6-1 to TRBJ2-7, with 9 nucleotides matching TRBD1. CDR1 and CDR2 (germline): MNHNS, SASEGT. V gave up 7 bases and J gave up 5 bases; unmatched junction bases: 9. The CDR3 spans 14 residues.